Listed below are T cell receptor beta chains from one sample, sequenced in a study of T cell responses to AZD1222 COVID-19 vaccine. Sequencing used immunoSEQ multiplex PCR; TCRdb keeps in-frame clones, though not all of them. The table lists more than 95,000 clones, roughly 87% of them singletons. This specimen was peripheral blood, taken on day 0 of MenACWY control vaccination. These receptors were collected from an adult in good health. Both conserved end residues are part of each CDR3.

j_call v_call cdr3_length cdr3_aa
TRBJ2-7 TRBV19 14 CASSMGTGRSEQYF
TRBJ1-2 TRBV19 15 CASSGPGTAFYGYTF
TRBJ2-3 TRBV29-1 13 CSVAAGSTDTQYF
TRBJ2-5 TRBV19 15 CASSPPHSGVGTQYF
TRBJ1-6 TRBV12-3/TRBV12-4 13 CASTAGHNSPLHF
TRBJ1-4 TRBV2 15 CASSKGTATNEKLFF
TRBJ1-4 TRBV19 17 CASSPRDRGAANEKLFF
TRBJ2-7 TRBV18 14 CASSLGLAWGEQYF
TRBJ2-6 TRBV5-4 17 CASSPGTTISGANVLTF
TRBJ2-3 TRBV7-3 22 CASSPRGLTSGRGVGSTDTQYF
TRBJ1-2 TRBV6-4 14 CASSEGGLGGGYTF
TRBJ1-6 TRBV5-1 16 CASSLGGRSYNSPLHF
TRBJ1-2 TRBV6-6 14 CASSYSAGGDGYTF
TRBJ2-3 TRBV6-4 14 CASSDSDSTDTQYF
TRBJ1-1 TRBV11-3 14 CASSLGGMNTEAFF
TRBJ2-3 TRBV3-1/TRBV3-2 18 CASSQDLWGTSGRNTQYF
TRBJ2-3 TRBV6-4 18 CASSVNPPGGQGTDTQYF
TRBJ1-5 TRBV6-2/TRBV6-3 17 CASSYLSQGSSNQPQHF
TRBJ2-2 TRBV19 16 CASSDPGQGAAGELFF
TRBJ1-1 TRBV3-1/TRBV3-2 11 CASSQAFEAFF
TRBJ2-3 TRBV3-1/TRBV3-2 14 CASSQDFRGDTQYF
TRBJ1-2 TRBV4-3 14 CASSQQTGNYGYTF
TRBJ1-6 TRBV28 18 CASSPSIPIRAQNSPLHF
TRBJ2-7 TRBV29-1 13 CSGLLAGVHEQYF
TRBJ1-3 TRBV6-1 16 CASSEVGSGLARTIYF
TRBJ2-5 TRBV11-2 16 CASSSWTSGARETQYF
TRBJ2-7 TRBV18 15 CASSTTGTAPYEQYF
TRBJ2-2 TRBV11-2 16 CASSPAGQGTTGELFF
TRBJ2-1 TRBV7-9 14 CASSSSTRYNEQFF
TRBJ2-2 TRBV14 16 CASSPLGTGISGELFF
TRBJ1-2 TRBV12-3/TRBV12-4 13 CASSLVGADGYTF
TRBJ1-5 TRBV6-5 14 CASSYSNSNQPQHF
TRBJ1-3 TRBV29-1 20 CSVGVLGGGKDRGSGNTIYF
TRBJ2-7 TRBV20-1 11 CSAARSNEQYF
TRBJ2-1 TRBV9 15 CASSANVVSYNEQFF
TRBJ1-4 TRBV5-1 14 CASSLFGGNEKLFF
TRBJ2-3 TRBV2 14 CASYSLGSTDTQYF
TRBJ1-1 TRBV2 13 CASSARGLTEAFF
TRBJ2-5 TRBV9 15 CASSVGTQSQETQYF
TRBJ2-3 TRBV6-6 15 CASSYSTSGTDTQYF
TRBJ1-1 TRBV7-9 15 CASSPGQGARAEAFF
TRBJ2-7 TRBV29-1 11 CSVEFRLEQYF
TRBJ2-1 TRBV6-5 15 CASSPLEGTGVSQFF
TRBJ2-1 TRBV6-2/TRBV6-3 15 CASSATSGGYNEQFF
TRBJ1-4 TRBV9 15 CASSVGTGENEKLFF
TRBJ2-1 TRBV27 16 CASSLSPTGTYNEQFF
TRBJ1-1 TRBV6-2/TRBV6-3 13 CASSYSQGTEAFF
TRBJ1-1 TRBV6-1 16 CASSETNVRANTEAFF
TRBJ2-1 TRBV7-8 18 CASSFALAGGSSYNEQFF
TRBJ1-2 TRBV7-2 13 CASSLAPKFDYTF
TRBJ1-3 TRBV7-8 14 CASSLQGVGNTIYF
TRBJ2-7 TRBV28 13 CASSPPAGGEQYF
TRBJ2-2 TRBV7-6 15 CASSSTGANTGELFF
TRBJ2-2 TRBV11-2 15 CASSLVAGGAGELFF
TRBJ2-5 TRBV6-2/TRBV6-3 16 CASSYERGGDWETQYF